Presented here are 9 T cell receptor beta chains from one specimen sequenced in a study of T cells after yellow fever vaccination. TCRdb independently ran MiXCR on the 5' RACE reads; one entry per CDR3 protein. Of 500,000 to 650,000 distinct CDR3 sequences in the sample, approximately 16% were seen once. The starting material was PBMCs, obtained around 5 days after the first yellow fever vaccination. The receptor set was obtained from a man aged 18 to 30 who received the YFV17D yellow fever vaccine.

A few counts support this clonotype. The chain links TRBV20-1 to TRBJ2-2; D is perhaps TRBD2 (6 bases). The V end was cut by 1 base, the J end by 3 bases, with 12 bases between. CDR3 length equals 15 residues. Per the germline V gene, CDR1 is DFQATT and CDR2 is SNEGSKA (reference sequence). CDR3 nucleotide sequence: TGCAGTGCTAGAGCCGCGGGGTCGGACACCGGGGAGCTGTTTTTT. It codes for CSARAAGSDTGELFF.

This clonotype turned up a few times. The CDR3 loop reads CASLRSRSGNEQFF. CDR3 coding DNA: TGTGCCAGCCTAAGGAGCAGATCGGGGAATGAGCAGTTCTTC. This chain joins TRBV7-9 and TRBJ2-1; TRBD2 is a possible D gene (5 bases). Germline V gives CDR1 SEHNR, CDR2 FQNEAQ (reference sequence). Trimming removed 8 bases from V and 7 bases from J, with 18 bases in between. This CDR3 comprises 14 residues.

This clonotype was detected only a few times. V gene TRBV3-1 combines with J gene TRBJ2-4; D uncertain. Deletions cut 0 bases from V and 8 bases from J, with 17 bases between. The CDR3 runs to 16 residues. Germline CDR1 and CDR2: LGHDT and YNNKEL (reference sequence). The CDR3 here is CASSQDWMSGGDIQYF. The CDR3 bases are TGTGCCAGCAGCCAAGATTGGATGTCCGGCGGAGACATTCAGTACTTC.

The table lists this clonotype with many counts. V and J are TRBV11-2 and TRBJ2-1; 10 nucleotides agree with TRBD2. Germline V gene sequence: CDR1 SGHAT, CDR2 FQNNGV. J gave up 6 bases and V 0 bases, and 11 bases lay outside the gene matches. CDR3 length: 18 amino acids. Written as DNA, the CDR3 is TGTGCCAGCAGCTTAGATCAGGGAGGGACTAGCGCGGGCAATGAGCAGTTCTTC. Its translation is CASSLDQGGTSAGNEQFF.

This clonotype was seen a handful of times. The rearrangement links TRBV9 to TRBJ2-1; 15 bases align to TRBD2. Trimming at V came to 3 bases and at J to 5 bases, leaving 6 bases not matched to a gene. CDR3 length: 17 residues. The germline V gene encodes CDR1 SGDLS and CDR2 YYNGEE. The CDR3 DNA reads TGTGCCAGCAGCGCCAGGACTAGCGGGGGGGGTAACAATGAGCAGTTCTTC. Protein product: CASSARTSGGGNNEQFF.

The chain is built from TRBV15 and TRBJ1-1; D possibly corresponds to TRBD1 (5 bases). The V end was cut by 4 bases, the J end by 7 bases, with 19 bases between. Germline assignment: CDR1 LNHNV and CDR2 YYDKDF (reference sequence). This CDR3 is built from 15 residues. The CDR3 spells CATSMGGGWKSEAFF. The DNA for the CDR3 is TGTGCCACCAGCATGGGCGGGGGGTGGAAGAGTGAAGCTTTCTTT. Full variable domain (rest looked up from reference TRBV15 and TRBJ1-1): DAMVIQNPRYQVTQFGKPVTLSCSQTLNHNVMYWYQQKSSQAPKLLFHYYDKDFNNEADTPDNFQSRRPNTSFCFLDIRSPGLGDTAMYLCATSMGGGWKSEAFFGQGTRLTVV.

This clonotype was observed at least ten times. This rearrangement joins TRBV5-6 to TRBJ1-1; a weak D match, TRBD1 (5 bases). The ends were cut back, 4 bases at V and 0 bases at J, with 7 bases in the middle. CDR1 is SGHDT and CDR2 is YYEEEE in the germline V gene. The CDR3 totals 13 residues. CDR3 bases: TGTGCCAGCAGCAGGGGCATGAACACTGAAGCTTTCTTT. Its translation: CASSRGMNTEAFF.

This clonotype showed up just a few times. This rearrangement joins TRBV9 to TRBJ1-2; D call uncertain. Germline values: CDR1 SGDLS, CDR2 YYNGEE. Trimming took off 3 bases at V and 3 bases at J, with 9 bases between the two ends. The CDR3 has 13 amino acids. CDR3 DNA: TGTGCCAGCAGCGCGGACTGGGACTATGGCTACACCTTC. It specifies CASSADWDYGYTF.

This clonotype was seen only a few times. V usage is TRBV9 and J usage is TRBJ2-1, with no clear D. Germline loops: CDR1 SGDLS, CDR2 YYNGEE. V was cut by 0 bases and J by 8 bases, with 12 bases left in between. CDR3 length: 14 residues. The CDR3 here is CASSVEWGTDEQFF. The CDR3 bases are TGTGCCAGCAGCGTAGAGTGGGGTACCGATGAGCAGTTCTTC.